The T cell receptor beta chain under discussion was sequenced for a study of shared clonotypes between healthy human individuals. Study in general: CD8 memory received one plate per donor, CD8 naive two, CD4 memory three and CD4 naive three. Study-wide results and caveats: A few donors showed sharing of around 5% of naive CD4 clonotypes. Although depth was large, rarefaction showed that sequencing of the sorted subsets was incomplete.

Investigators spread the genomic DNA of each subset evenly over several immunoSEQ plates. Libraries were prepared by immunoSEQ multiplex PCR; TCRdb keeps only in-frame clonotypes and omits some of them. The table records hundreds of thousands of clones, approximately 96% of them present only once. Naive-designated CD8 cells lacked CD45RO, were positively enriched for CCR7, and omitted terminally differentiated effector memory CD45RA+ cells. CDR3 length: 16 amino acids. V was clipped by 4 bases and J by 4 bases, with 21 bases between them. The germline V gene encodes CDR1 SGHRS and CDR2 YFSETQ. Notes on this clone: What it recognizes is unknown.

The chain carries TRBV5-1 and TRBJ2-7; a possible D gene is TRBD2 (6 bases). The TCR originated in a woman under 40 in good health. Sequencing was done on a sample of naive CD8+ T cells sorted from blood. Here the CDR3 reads CASSPEVGLQAYEQYF. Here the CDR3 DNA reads TGCGCCAGCAGCCCGGAAGTCGGACTACAAGCGTACGAGCAGTACTTC.